The next 32 T cell receptor beta chains were all read from a single sample in a study of T cell changes during pregnancy in multiple sclerosis. Sequencing was performed with immunoSEQ multiplex PCR; in TCRdb, only in-frame clones are kept and a portion is missing. The repertoire holds tens of thousands of clones, with roughly 92% as singletons. The specimen comprised CD8+ T cells from peripheral blood mononuclear cells, sampled in the third trimester of pregnancy. The receptor source for this set is a female donor in good health, enrolled as a control in a pregnancy study.

This clone occurred once. The V gene is TRBV16, the J gene TRBJ2-7, with 10 positions matching TRBD1. The length of the CDR3 is 16 residues. The germline V gene has CDR1 KGHSY and CDR2 FQNENV. After removal of 4 bases from V and 9 bases from J, the junction contained 15 bases not matched to a gene. Here the CDR3 reads CASSPLRDRGVGAQYF. In DNA form, the CDR3 reads TGTGCCAGCAGCCCCCTTAGGGACAGGGGTGTCGGGGCGCAGTACTTC. Drawing the rest from reference TRBV16 and TRBJ2-7, the complete variable domain is GEEVAQTPKHLVRGEGQKAKLYCAPIKGHSYVFWYQQVLKNEFKFLISFQNENVFDETGMPKERFSAKCLPNSPCSLEIQATKLEDSAVYFCASSPLRDRGVGAQYFGPGTRLTVT.

The chain recombines TRBV12-5 with TRBJ2-7; 7 bases agree with TRBD1. V lost 5 bases and J lost 4; bases outside the gene matches: 5. The CDR3 spans 13 residues. Per germline, CDR1 LGHNT and CDR2 FRNRAP. Written as DNA, the CDR3 is TGTGCTAGTGGTCCCGGGACAGTGTACGAGCAGTACTTC. Translated: CASGPGTVYEQYF.

This sequence joins TRBV4-3 and TRBJ2-3, with TRBD2 matching over 8 bases. The V and J ends lost 0 bases and 1 base, in that order; junction bases with no gene match: 9. The length of the CDR3 is 18 residues. Germline-derived CDR1 and CDR2 are LGHNA and YSLEER. The CDR3 here is CASSQDATGAGGTDTQYF. The CDR3 DNA is TGCGCCAGCAGCCAAGATGCCACCGGAGCGGGGGGCACAGATACGCAGTATTTT.

The V call is TRBV9, the J call TRBJ1-2, with 8 nucleotides matching TRBD1. The CDR3 length is 16 residues. CDR1 and CDR2 from the germline V gene are SGDLS and YYNGEE. With 3 bases clipped from V and 0 bases from J, the junction kept 7 bases outside the gene matches. The DNA for the CDR3 is TGTGCCAGCAGCGGCCACGGACAGGGAGCTAACTATGGCTACACCTTC. It translates to CASSGHGQGANYGYTF.

The V call is TRBV27, the J call TRBJ2-7, with D possibly being TRBD1 (8 bases). The germline gives CDR1 MNHEY, CDR2 SMNVEV (reference sequence). The CDR3 sequence is 18 residues long. The V gene lost 8 bases and the J gene lost 6 bases, with 32 bases spanning the gap. This CDR3 reads CASSGGITYRGSPSEQYF. CDR3 coding DNA: TGTGCCAGCTCCGGGGGGATCACTTACAGGGGGTCCCCTAGCGAGCAGTACTTC.

The chain has TRBV7-2 and TRBJ1-1; D is ambiguous. Germline assignment: CDR1 SGHTA and CDR2 FQGNSA. The CDR3 consists of 13 residues. V was trimmed by 1 base and J by 0 bases, leaving 3 bases between them. This chain's CDR3 is CASSLGMNTEAFF. Written as DNA, the CDR3 is TGTGCCAGCAGCTTAGGTATGAACACTGAAGCTTTCTTT. The variable domain in full, completed from reference TRBV7-2 and TRBJ1-1, reads GAGVSQSPSNKVTEKGKDVELRCDPISGHTALYWYRQSLGQGLEFLIYFQGNSAPDKSGLPSDRFSAERTGGSVSTLTIQRTQQEDSAVYLCASSLGMNTEAFFGQGTRLTVV.

The chain uses TRBV6-6 and TRBJ1-4; no reliable D call. The V end was cut by 2 bases, the J end by 4 bases, with 11 bases between. The CDR3 is 15 amino acids. From germline, CDR1 is MNHNY and CDR2 SVGAGI (reference sequence). In DNA, the CDR3 is TGTGCCAGCAGTTACCCACCGGGTCTTAATGAAAAACTGTTTTTT. Translation gives CASSYPPGLNEKLFF.

The chain has TRBV27 and TRBJ1-1; TRBD1 might be the D (5 bases). Trimming removed 3 bases from V and 3 bases from J, with 11 bases in between. The CDR3 contains 14 residues. The V gene's germline CDR1 is MNHEY and CDR2 SMNVEV (reference sequence). CDR3 DNA: TGTGCCAGCAGTTTCAGGGTCTGGGACACTGAAGCTTTCTTT. This sequence encodes CASSFRVWDTEAFF.

The chain combines TRBV7-9 with TRBJ2-1; 11 bases align to TRBD1. Germline CDR1 reads SEHNR; CDR2 reads FQNEAQ (reference sequence). Losses at the gene ends were 8 bases for V and 4 bases for J; bases not matched to a gene: 7. This CDR3 is built from 15 residues. CDR3 DNA sequence: TGTGCCAGCCGAACCGGGACAGGGGGGTACAATGAGCAGTTCTTC. Translating gives CASRTGTGGYNEQFF.

The chain has TRBV4-1 and TRBJ1-1; no definite D call. CDR3 size: 13 residues. Per germline, CDR1 MGHRA and CDR2 YSYEKL. With 3 bases removed from V and 11 bases from J, the gap between germline ends came to 16 bases. The CDR3 nucleotides are TGCGCCAGCAGCCAGGGTGGAGCGGGTTGGGCTTTCTTT. Its translation is CASSQGGAGWAFF.

This chain links TRBV30 with TRBJ2-1; 9 bases fit TRBD2. CDR1 GTSNPN and CDR2 SVGIG come from the germline V gene (reference sequence). The CDR3 has 15 residues. The V gene end was trimmed by 5 bases and the J gene end by 0 bases; junction bases not matched to a gene: 5. The CDR3 spells CAWASGVSSYNEQFF. In DNA form, the CDR3 reads TGTGCCTGGGCTAGCGGGGTTAGCTCCTACAATGAGCAGTTCTTC.

The chain couples TRBV5-6 to TRBJ2-7; tentative D call: TRBD1 (6 bases). The germline V gene has CDR1 SGHDT and CDR2 YYEEEE. Deletions cut 0 bases from V and 3 bases from J, with 10 bases between. This CDR3 comprises 14 residues. The CDR3, as DNA: TGTGCCAGCAGCTTGGTGGCAGGGGACTACGAGCAGTACTTC. Protein: CASSLVAGDYEQYF.

The chain uses TRBV4-3 and TRBJ1-2, with 8 bases lining up with TRBD1. V lost 0 bases, J lost 8 bases, and 8 bases stayed unmatched. Germline values: CDR1 LGHNA, CDR2 YSLEER. The CDR3 runs to 15 residues. CDR3 sequence: CASSQEGQGDWGYTF. For the CDR3, the DNA is TGCGCCAGCAGCCAAGAAGGACAGGGTGATTGGGGCTACACCTTC.

The table lists this clone with a few counts. The rearrangement joins TRBV6-4 to TRBJ2-3; 10 bases agree with TRBD2. The CDR3 length is 15 residues. Trimming cost V 3 bases and J 2 bases; bases outside gene matches: 2. The germline V gene has CDR1 MRHNA and CDR2 SNTAGT. CDR3 protein: CASSESGGATDTQYF. CDR3 coding DNA: TGTGCCAGCAGTGAAAGCGGGGGGGCCACAGATACGCAGTATTTT.

V and J are TRBV7-8 and TRBJ2-5, with a tentative D call TRBD2 (5 bases). Trimming took 4 bases from V and 2 from J, leaving 20 bases between them. This CDR3 is 17 amino acids long. Germline CDR1 SGHVS, CDR2 FQNEAQ. CDR3 sequence: CASSSLTRAREQETQYF. The CDR3 nucleotides are TGTGCCAGCAGCTCATTAACGAGGGCCCGTGAGCAAGAGACCCAGTACTTC. The full variable domain, completed using reference TRBV7-8 and TRBJ2-5, is GAGVSQSPRYKVAKRGQDVALRCDPISGHVSLFWYQQALGQGPEFLTYFQNEAQLDKSGLPSDRFFAERPEGSVSTLKIQRTQQEDSAVYLCASSSLTRAREQETQYFGPGTRLLVL.

The genes are TRBV13 and TRBJ1-1; 8 bases map to TRBD1. Germline lookup yields CDR1 PRHDT and CDR2 FYEKMQ (reference sequence). After removal of 5 bases from V and 5 bases from J, the junction contained 13 bases not matched to a gene. CDR3 length: 16 residues. The CDR3 protein is CASSPSPGTGVTEAFF. The CDR3 coding sequence is TGTGCCAGCAGCCCCAGCCCCGGGACAGGCGTGACTGAAGCTTTCTTT.

V gene TRBV9 combines with J gene TRBJ2-1; TRBD1 matches 8 bases. The CDR3 spans 16 residues. J gave up 6 bases and V 3 bases, and 11 bases lay outside the gene matches. Germline V lookup: CDR1 SGDLS, CDR2 YYNGEE. DNA of the CDR3: TGTGCCAGCAGCGGAGGACAGGGTGGCCCCCTCAATGAGCAGTTCTTC. It specifies CASSGGQGGPLNEQFF. Full variable domain (outside the CDR3, taken from reference TRBV9 and TRBJ2-1): DSGVTQTPKHLITATGQRVTLRCSPRSGDLSVYWYQQSLDQGLQFLIQYYNGEERAKGNILERFSAQQFPDLHSELNLSSLELGDSALYFCASSGGQGGPLNEQFFGPGTRLTVL.

The chain has TRBV7-3 and TRBJ2-2, with D perhaps TRBD1 (5 bases). This CDR3 has 14 residues. The V end was cut by 4 bases, the J end by 3 bases, with 9 bases between. Germline V gene data show CDR1 as SGHTA and CDR2 as FQGTGA. DNA for the CDR3: TGTGCCAGCAGCTCGGACACTTACACCGGGGAGCTGTTTTTT. It yields the protein CASSSDTYTGELFF.

The V call is TRBV7-9, the J call TRBJ2-2; TRBD2 might be the D (6 bases). The length of the CDR3 is 16 residues. V lost 5 bases to trimming and J lost 0 bases, with 13 bases between them. Germline V gives CDR1 SEHNR, CDR2 FQNEAQ (reference sequence). CDR3 region: CASSPPVAANTGELFF. The CDR3 DNA sequence: TGTGCCAGCAGCCCTCCGGTAGCGGCGAACACCGGGGAGCTGTTTTTT.

Written as DNA, the CDR3 is TGTGCCAGCAGCCAGGTGAACACTGAAGCTTTCTTT. Amino acid sequence: CASSQVNTEAFF. The V and J genes are TRBV7-9 and TRBJ1-1; D not certain. CDR3 length: 12 residues. CDR1 and CDR2 (germline): SEHNR, FQNEAQ (reference sequence). V was shortened by 5 bases and J by 0 bases, with 4 bases between the two germline ends.

The rearrangement joins TRBV11-2 to TRBJ1-1; D is ambiguous. Trimming removed 0 bases at V and 3 bases at J, with 11 bases between. The CDR3 length is 15 residues. Germline assignment: CDR1 SGHAT and CDR2 FQNNGV. For the CDR3, the DNA is TGTGCCAGCAGCTTAGATGCGGCTGGGTACACTGAAGCTTTCTTT. Its protein product is CASSLDAAGYTEAFF.

The chain employs TRBV4-3 and TRBJ2-5, with TRBD2 matching over 7 bases. The CDR3 has 15 amino acids. The V gene's germline CDR1 is LGHNA and CDR2 YSLEER. Trimming took 1 base from V and 1 from J; bases not matched to a gene: 3. The DNA for the CDR3 is TGCGCCAGCAGCCAAGGGTGGGGGGGCCAAGAGACCCAGTACTTC. Translating gives CASSQGWGGQETQYF.

This clone appeared a single time. The J gene is TRBJ2-1, the V gene TRBV27; TRBD1 matches 8 bases. CDR1 is MNHEY and CDR2 is SMNVEV in the germline V gene (reference sequence). The CDR3 consists of 17 residues. The junction had 6 bases not matched to a gene; V was cut back by 2 bases and J by 0 bases. The CDR3 DNA is TGTGCCAGCAGTTTAGTGGGACAGGCGAGCTCCTACAATGAGCAGTTCTTC. Its protein is CASSLVGQASSYNEQFF.

The chain carries TRBV16 and TRBJ2-7; the match to TRBD1 covers 8 bases. Germline-derived CDR1 and CDR2 are KGHSY and FQNENV. This CDR3 comprises 15 residues. V was pared by 7 bases and J by 6 bases, with 14 bases of the junction left unmatched. The CDR3 protein is CASKGGQEEKLEQYF. CDR3 DNA sequence: TGTGCCAGCAAAGGGGGACAGGAGGAGAAACTCGAGCAGTACTTC.

This clone is a singleton in its sample. The chain combines TRBV30 with TRBJ1-2, with TRBD1 matching 10 bases. The CDR3 length is 15 residues. Germline V gives CDR1 GTSNPN, CDR2 SVGIG (reference sequence). The V gene end was trimmed by 5 bases and the J gene end by 2 bases; junction bases not matched to a gene: 8. CDR3 nucleotides: TGTGCCTGGTCAATTGGGACAGGGGCCAACTATGGCTACACCTTC. Translated: CAWSIGTGANYGYTF.

This clone has only one observation. This rearrangement joins TRBV19 to TRBJ2-3; TRBD2 matches at 13 bases. The germline CDR1 and CDR2 sequences are LNHDA and SQIVND (reference sequence). The CDR3 consists of 16 residues. V was clipped by 0 bases and J by 8 bases; unmatched bases: 5. The CDR3 reads CASSIEGLAGPVTQYF. The CDR3 bases are TGTGCCAGTAGTATAGAGGGACTAGCGGGGCCAGTTACGCAGTATTTT. Based on the CDR3 plus reference TRBV19 and TRBJ2-3, the full variable domain is DGGITQSPKYLFRKEGQNVTLSCEQNLNHDAMYWYRQDPGQGLRLIYYSQIVNDFQKGDIAEGYSVSREKKESFPLTVTSAQKNPTAFYLCASSIEGLAGPVTQYFGPGTRLTVL.

The chain carries TRBV15 and TRBJ1-1, with TRBD1 matching 10 bases. Germline lookup yields CDR1 LNHNV and CDR2 YYDKDF (reference sequence). The CDR3 is made up of 14 amino acids. The V gene end was trimmed by 8 bases and the J gene end by 0 bases; junction bases not matched to a gene: 3. The chain's CDR3 is CATRQGAMNTEAFF. The CDR3 DNA is TGTGCCACCCGACAGGGGGCAATGAACACTGAAGCTTTCTTT.

The chain recombines TRBV9 with TRBJ1-4, with a tentative D call TRBD1 (5 bases). Trimming shortened V by 2 bases and J by 7 bases, and 15 bases separated the two germline ends. Germline assignment: CDR1 SGDLS and CDR2 YYNGEE. This CDR3 has 15 amino acids. The CDR3 protein is CASSVSGAAGEKLFF. The CDR3 bases are TGTGCCAGCAGCGTTTCTGGGGCAGCTGGTGAAAAACTGTTTTTT.

The chain uses TRBV7-6 and TRBJ2-2; 9 bases agree with TRBD1. V shed 2 bases, J shed 3 bases, and the junction held 16 bases outside the gene matches. Germline V CDR1 and CDR2: SGHVS, FNYEAQ. CDR3 length: 20 amino acids. The CDR3 loop reads CASSLFETGGLGWDTGELFF. The CDR3 DNA reads as TGTGCCAGCAGCTTATTCGAGACAGGGGGATTGGGTTGGGACACCGGGGAGCTGTTTTTT.

The J gene is TRBJ1-1, the V gene TRBV7-9; tentative D call: TRBD1 (6 bases). CDR1 is SEHNR, CDR2 FQNEAQ, per germline (reference sequence). The CDR3 loop spans 15 amino acids. V gave up 2 bases and J gave up 4 bases, with 14 bases separating them. Here the CDR3 DNA reads TGTGCCAGCAGCTTATCCGCAGGGGCGAGCACTGAAGCTTTCTTT. Its translation is CASSLSAGASTEAFF.

The rearrangement uses TRBV9 and TRBJ2-5; 8 bases line up with TRBD1. Germline CDR1 is SGDLS and CDR2 is YYNGEE. The CDR3 length is 15 residues. The V and J ends lost 0 bases and 4 bases, in that order; junction bases with no gene match: 5. CDR3 in DNA: TGTGCCAGCAGCGTAGAACAGGGGGTGGCAGAGACCCAGTACTTC. As protein: CASSVEQGVAETQYF.

V is TRBV11-1 and J is TRBJ2-6; D is possibly TRBD1 (6 bases). Germline values: CDR1 SGHAT, CDR2 FQDESV (reference sequence). The CDR3 covers 15 residues. Trimming removed 1 base at V and 2 bases at J, with 6 bases between. CDR3 in DNA: TGTGCCAGCAGCTTAGAGGGGGCTGGGGCCAACGTCCTGACTTTC. Its protein product is CASSLEGAGANVLTF. Supplemented by reference TRBV11-1 and TRBJ2-6, the full variable domain reads EAEVAQSPRYKITEKSQAVAFWCDPISGHATLYWYRQILGQGPELLVQFQDESVVDDSQLPKDRFSAERLKGVDSTLKIQPAELGDSAMYLCASSLEGAGANVLTFGAGSRLTVL.